This is a list of T cell receptor beta chains from one sample in a study of cytomegalovirus exposure and HLA in healthy donors. The repertoire was sequenced with immunoSEQ multiplex PCR; TCRdb's copy has only in-frame clones and lacks some. The sample yields roughly 100,000 clones, around 15% seen once. Sequenced: PBMCs. These receptor sequences come from a female donor in good health and CMV-seronegative. Each CDR3 is given with its conserved first and last residue. Each record gives: J gene, D gene, clone size, V gene, CDR3 protein, CDR3 DNA. D genes are given only for firm matches. Size is omitted from some rows. Given values are once, few, many or a class for expanded clones.

TRBJ1-4 . . TRBV19 CASSTNLRATNEKLFF TGTGCCAGTAGTACAAACCTCCGGGCAACTAATGAAAAACTGTTTTTT
TRBJ1-2 . . TRBV4-3 CASSQGGGDYGYTF TGCGCCAGCAGCCAAGGGGGAGGTGACTATGGCTACACCTTC
TRBJ2-2 . . TRBV7-9 CASSFGSGTGELFF TGTGCCAGCAGCTTCGGTAGCGGCACCGGGGAGCTGTTTTTT
TRBJ1-1 . . TRBV19 CASSQQGYTEAFF TGTGCCAGTAGTCAACAGGGTTACACTGAAGCTTTCTTT
TRBJ2-1 TRBD2 few TRBV4-3 CASRPTTSHNEQFF TGCGCCAGCAGACCGACGACTAGCCACAATGAGCAGTTCTTC
TRBJ1-6 . few TRBV9 CASSVGGSVGLHSPLHF TGTGCCAGCAGCGTAGGGGGCTCGGTGGGGCTACATTCACCCCTCCACTTT
TRBJ1-2 . . TRBV19 CASSMGRDYGYTF TGTGCCAGTAGTATGGGCAGGGATTATGGCTACACCTTC
TRBJ2-1 . . TRBV28 CASSLLSSGYNEQFF TGTGCCAGCAGTTTACTCTCGTCGGGGTACAATGAGCAGTTCTTC
TRBJ2-3 . . TRBV4-1 CASSQYYTDTQYF TGCGCCAGCAGCCAATATTACACAGATACGCAGTATTTT
TRBJ1-2 TRBD1 few TRBV7-2 CASSVRDRGRYGYTF TGTGCCAGCAGCGTACGGGACAGGGGGCGATATGGCTACACCTTC
TRBJ2-3 TRBD2 . TRBV28 CASVAGEPTDTQYF TGTGCCAGCGTAGCGGGAGAACCCACAGATACGCAGTATTTT
TRBJ2-2 TRBD1 few TRBV4-3 CASSQGQGATNTGELFF TGCGCCAGCAGCCAAGGACAGGGGGCTACGAACACCGGGGAGCTGTTTTTT
TRBJ1-1 . . TRBV7-9 CASSKQGPTEAFF TGTGCCAGCAGCAAGCAGGGCCCCACTGAAGCTTTCTTT
TRBJ1-1 TRBD1 few TRBV29-1 CSVRGTGGDTEAFF TGCAGCGTTCGGGGGACAGGGGGGGACACTGAAGCTTTCTTT
TRBJ2-7 TRBD2 . TRBV28 CASSFGPTSGFYEQYF TGTGCCAGCAGTTTTGGCCCGACTAGCGGATTCTACGAGCAGTACTTC
TRBJ2-2 . few TRBV30 CAWRSKLNTGELFF TGTGCCTGGAGATCGAAGCTCAACACCGGGGAGCTGTTTTTT
TRBJ1-4 TRBD1 few TRBV30 CACNPRDRGRLTNEKLFF TGTGCCTGCAATCCCCGGGACAGGGGGCGTCTAACTAATGAAAAACTGTTTTTT
TRBJ2-7 TRBD1 . TRBV7-2 CASSLDPGTGNEQYF TGTGCCAGCAGCTTAGACCCCGGGACAGGGAACGAGCAGTACTTC
TRBJ2-7 . . TRBV4-2 CASSQRTETYEQYF TGTGCCAGCAGCCAAAGGACAGAGACCTACGAGCAGTACTTC
TRBJ2-1 . . TRBV28 CASSWRADNEQFF TGTGCCAGCAGTTGGAGGGCCGACAATGAGCAGTTCTTC
TRBJ2-5 . . TRBV29-1 CSGGVRGETQYF TGCAGCGGGGGGGTTCGCGGGGAGACCCAGTACTTC
TRBJ2-1 TRBD1 . TRBV13 CASSSPTGGSYNEQFF TGTGCCAGCAGCTCGCCGACAGGGGGATCCTACAATGAGCAGTTCTTC
TRBJ2-7 TRBD2 few TRBV18 CASSPPSGRTEQYF TGTGCCAGCTCACCACCCAGCGGGAGAACCGAGCAGTACTTC
TRBJ1-1 . few TRBV28 CASSLLTGEAFF TGTGCCAGCAGTTTATTGACGGGTGAAGCTTTCTTT
TRBJ1-3 TRBD1 . TRBV14 CASSHMTGDDGNTIYF TGTGCCAGCAGCCACATGACAGGGGATGATGGAAACACCATATATTTT
TRBJ2-3 . few TRBV6-5 CASSYSGSTDTQYF TGTGCCAGCAGTTACTCGGGCAGCACAGATACGCAGTATTTT
TRBJ2-7 . . TRBV30 CAWSGPGQKRDF TGTGCCTGGAGTGGGCCGGGACAAAAGAGGGACTTC
TRBJ2-5 . few TRBV30 CAWSVPAGRRGETQYF TGTGCCTGGAGTGTACCTGCGGGGCGGAGGGGAGAGACCCAGTACTTC
TRBJ2-7 TRBD1 few TRBV10-2 CASSVRTGPYEQYF TGCGCCAGCAGTGTCAGGACAGGACCATACGAGCAGTACTTC
TRBJ2-7 . few TRBV11-2 CASSPGLPGYEQYF TGTGCCAGCAGCCCGGGACTCCCGGGGTACGAGCAGTACTTC
TRBJ1-5 TRBD1 . TRBV7-2 CASSDRVFQPQHF TGTGCCAGCAGCGACAGGGTATTTCAGCCCCAGCATTTT
TRBJ1-1 TRBD1 . TRBV18 CASSPRGQVNTEAFF TGTGCCAGCTCACCACGGGGACAGGTAAACACTGAAGCTTTCTTT
TRBJ2-2 . few TRBV29-1 CSVAAGAAGELFF TGCAGCGTTGCTGCGGGGGCCGCCGGGGAGCTGTTTTTT
TRBJ1-4 . . TRBV27 CASSLYPGENEKLFF TGTGCCAGCAGTTTATACCCAGGGGAGAATGAAAAACTGTTTTTT
TRBJ1-5 . few TRBV29-1 CSVGTRDQPQHF TGCAGCGTTGGGACACGGGATCAGCCCCAGCATTTT
TRBJ2-5 TRBD2 . TRBV23-1 CASSQSESGGPRETQYF TGCGCCAGCAGTCAATCGGAGTCGGGGGGTCCCCGGGAGACCCAGTACTTC
TRBJ2-5 TRBD1 few TRBV6-5 CASRRTGVGQETQYF TGTGCCAGCAGAAGAACAGGGGTAGGCCAAGAGACCCAGTACTTC
TRBJ2-7 . . TRBV18 CASSPLQLPQGSYEQYF TGTGCCAGCTCACCACTACAACTTCCTCAGGGTTCCTACGAGCAGTACTTC
TRBJ2-5 TRBD1 . TRBV7-2 CASSTDSTGLRTQYF TGTGCCAGCAGTACGGATTCGACAGGGTTGCGGACCCAGTACTTC
TRBJ1-2 . . TRBV28 CASSSPWEAHGYTF TGTGCCAGCAGTTCCCCCTGGGAGGCTCATGGCTACACCTTC
TRBJ2-7 TRBD1 few TRBV7-6 CASSPGQGDDEQYF TGTGCCAGCAGCCCGGGACAGGGGGACGACGAGCAGTACTTC
TRBJ1-5 . few TRBV7-9 CASSQTQGAQHF TGTGCCAGCAGTCAAACTCAAGGGGCCCAGCATTTT
TRBJ1-1 . few TRBV7-9 CASSPIPTGGTEAFF TGTGCCAGCAGCCCAATCCCGACGGGGGGGACTGAAGCTTTCTTT
TRBJ2-6 . few TRBV4-3 CASSQARGTPGANVLTF TGCGCCAGCAGCCAAGCGCGGGGAACTCCAGGGGCCAACGTCCTGACTTTC
TRBJ2-5 TRBD2 . TRBV7-2 CASSLAAGTSGIKTQYF TGTGCCAGCAGCTTAGCCGCCGGGACTAGCGGTATAAAGACCCAGTACTTC
TRBJ2-7 TRBD2 few TRBV27 CASSLSGLAYYEQYF TGTGCCAGCAGTTTATCGGGACTAGCCTACTACGAGCAGTACTTC
TRBJ1-1 . . TRBV29-1 CSVGTGITEAFF TGCAGCGTCGGAACAGGGATCACTGAAGCTTTCTTT
TRBJ2-5 . few TRBV6-6 CASSYSRSYKETQYF TGTGCCAGCAGTTACTCGAGGAGCTACAAAGAGACCCAGTACTTC
TRBJ2-5 TRBD2 few TRBV9 CASSVSGLAGGETQYF TGTGCCAGCAGCGTATCGGGACTAGCGGGGGGAGAGACCCAGTACTTC
TRBJ2-2 TRBD2 few TRBV30 CAWGTSGRGSTGELFF TGTGCCTGGGGAACTAGCGGGAGGGGGAGTACCGGGGAGCTGTTTTTT
TRBJ2-5 TRBD2 once TRBV11-3 CASSSGLATMEETQYF TGTGCCAGCAGCTCGGGACTAGCGACAATGGAGGAGACCCAGTACTTC
TRBJ2-5 . . TRBV9 CASSVVKGEEETQYF TGTGCCAGCAGCGTAGTAAAAGGGGAAGAAGAGACCCAGTACTTC
TRBJ2-2 TRBD1 . TRBV11-2 CASSPRTGTNTGELFF TGTGCCAGCAGCCCAAGGACAGGGACGAACACCGGGGAGCTGTTTTTT
TRBJ2-5 TRBD1 . TRBV5-6 CASSLAHRGQETQYF TGTGCCAGCAGCTTGGCCCACAGGGGCCAAGAGACCCAGTACTTC
TRBJ1-6 . . TRBV14 CASSRVLGNSPLHF TGTGCCAGCAGCCGCGTTTTGGGCAATTCACCCCTCCACTTT
TRBJ2-1 TRBD2 . TRBV30 CAESAGGHNEQFF TGTGCTGAATCGGCGGGGGGGCACAATGAGCAGTTCTTC
TRBJ2-7 TRBD2 few TRBV28 CASSLWEREETDEQYF TGTGCCAGCAGTTTATGGGAGCGGGAAGAGACGGACGAGCAGTACTTC
TRBJ2-7 TRBD1 few TRBV6-5 CASSYGQGASYEQYF TGTGCCAGCAGTTATGGGCAGGGGGCCTCCTACGAGCAGTACTTC
TRBJ1-3 TRBD1 few TRBV4-3 CASSQDSFQGARFSGNTIYF TGCGCCAGCAGCCAAGATAGCTTCCAGGGGGCGCGGTTCTCTGGAAACACCATATATTTT